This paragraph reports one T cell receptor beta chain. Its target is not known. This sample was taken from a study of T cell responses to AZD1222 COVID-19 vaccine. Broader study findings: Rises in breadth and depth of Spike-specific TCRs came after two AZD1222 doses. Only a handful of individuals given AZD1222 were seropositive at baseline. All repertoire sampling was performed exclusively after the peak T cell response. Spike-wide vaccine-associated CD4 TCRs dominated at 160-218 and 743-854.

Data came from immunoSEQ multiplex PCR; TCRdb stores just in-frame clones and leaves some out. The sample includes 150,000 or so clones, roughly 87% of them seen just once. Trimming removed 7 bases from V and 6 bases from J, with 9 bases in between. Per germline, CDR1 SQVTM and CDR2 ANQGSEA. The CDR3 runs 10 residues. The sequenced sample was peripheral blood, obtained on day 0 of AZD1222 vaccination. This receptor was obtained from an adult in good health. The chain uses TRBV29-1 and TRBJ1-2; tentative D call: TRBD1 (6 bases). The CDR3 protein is CSGDRHGYTF. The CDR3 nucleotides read TGCAGCGGTGACAGGCATGGCTACACCTTC.